The 3 T cell receptor beta chains listed next were all sequenced from one sample in a study of cytomegalovirus exposure and HLA in healthy donors. 13 Jbeta primers and 60 Vbeta primers were used for the PCR. Data came from immunoSEQ multiplex PCR; TCRdb stores just in-frame clones and leaves some out. The table has about 160,000 clones, roughly 80% seen once. The sequencing input was PBMCs. These receptor sequences come from a girl aged 10 to 17 in good health and CMV-seropositive.

V gene TRBV5-4 combines with J gene TRBJ2-1, with 7 bases aligning to TRBD1. The CDR3 has 12 residues. The V gene's germline CDR1 is SGHNT and CDR2 YYREEE (reference sequence). V lost 4 bases to trimming and J lost 14 bases; unmatched junction nucleotides: 9. The CDR3 DNA reads TGTGCCAGCAGCACACCTGAGGGGGCGGAGTTCTTC. Translated: CASSTPEGAEFF. Based on the CDR3 plus reference TRBV5-4 and TRBJ2-1, the full variable domain is ETGVTQSPTHLIKTRGQQVTLRCSSQSGHNTVSWYQQALGQGPQFIFQYYREEENGRGNFPPRFSGLQFPNYSSELNVNALELDDSALYLCASSTPEGAEFFGPGTRLTVL.

The chain recombines TRBV4-3 with TRBJ2-1; TRBD2 matches 8 bases. The V gene's germline CDR1 is LGHNA and CDR2 YSLEER. The CDR3 covers 15 residues. Trimming at V came to 3 bases and at J to 7 bases, leaving 8 bases not matched to a gene. In nucleotides, the CDR3 is TGCGCCAGCAGCCATGCTGGGTCGGGGGGGAATGAGCAGTTCTTC. It encodes CASSHAGSGGNEQFF.

With respect to this clone: A read error may produce the germline difference seen at one junction end. V usage is TRBV7-7 and J usage is TRBJ2-1; D ambiguous. The CDR3 contains 13 residues. Germline CDR1 and CDR2: SSHAT and FNYEAQ (reference sequence). CDR3 protein: CASSFGSDNEQFF. The CDR3 DNA reads as TGTGCTAGCAGCTTTGGAAGCGACAATGAGCAGTTCTTC. The variable domain in full, completed from reference TRBV7-7 and TRBJ2-1, reads GAGVSQSPRYKVTKRGQDVTLRCDPISSHATLYWYQQALGQGPEFLTYFNYEAQPDKSGLPSDRFSAERPEGSISTLTIQRTEQRDSAMYRCASSFGSDNEQFFGPGTRLTVL.